The next 5 T cell receptor beta chains were all read from a single sample in a study of blood T cell repertoires in COVID-19. Assay: immunoSEQ multiplex PCR; the TCRdb copy retains only in-frame clones and omits some. Among under 300,000 clones listed, 90% were seen once. The sequencing sample was made of peripheral blood. These receptors were taken from a woman between 55 and 75 years old with COVID-19, enrolled during active disease.

The chain employs TRBV18 and TRBJ2-6; TRBD1 is a possible D gene (5 bases). In germline, CDR1 is KGHSH, CDR2 LQKENI. V was shortened by 6 bases and J by 1 base, with 13 bases between the two germline ends. The CDR3 consists of 16 residues. The CDR3 sequence: CASSFGARSGANVLTF. The CDR3 DNA reads as TGTGCCAGCTCCTTTGGGGCCCGGTCTGGGGCCAACGTCCTGACTTTC.

The rearrangement links TRBV19 to TRBJ2-3, with 9 bases matching TRBD1. V shed 7 bases, J shed 2 bases, and the junction held 7 bases outside the gene matches. The CDR3 runs 15 residues. CDR1 and CDR2 (germline): LNHDA, SQIVND (reference sequence). In DNA, the CDR3 is TGTGCCAGTACCGGGACAGGGAAGCACACAGATACGCAGTATTTT. This gives the protein CASTGTGKHTDTQYF.

In this sample, this clone turned up once. The CDR3, as DNA: TGCGCCAGCAGCTTGGTTCCACACCCTTCCTACAATGAGCAGTTCTTC. Its translation is CASSLVPHPSYNEQFF. The V and J genes are TRBV5-1 and TRBJ2-1, with D hard to call. V gave up 0 bases and J gave up 1 base, with 11 bases separating them. This CDR3 contains 16 residues. Germline V gene sequence: CDR1 SGHRS, CDR2 YFSETQ.

The chain employs TRBV4-3 and TRBJ1-5, with D hard to call. The CDR3 totals 15 residues. Per the germline V gene, CDR1 is LGHNA and CDR2 is YSLEER. V was trimmed by 0 bases and J by 9 bases, leaving 15 bases between them. CDR3 nucleotides: TGCGCCAGCAGCCAAGATTCCGGTGAATCCATGCCCCAGCATTTT. Its protein product is CASSQDSGESMPQHF.

V gene TRBV3-1 (or the pseudogene TRBV3-2) combines with J gene TRBJ2-7, with D possibly TRBD1 on 6 matching bases. Germline CDR1 is LGHDT and CDR2 is YNNKEL (reference sequence). V gave up 3 bases and J gave up 2 bases, with 8 bases separating them. The CDR3 is made up of 13 amino acids. CDR3: CASSQTGPYEQYF. As DNA, the CDR3 is TGTGCCAGCAGCCAGACAGGTCCCTACGAGCAGTACTTC.